This T cell receptor (beta chain) is drawn from a study of cytomegalovirus exposure and HLA in healthy donors. Whole-study context: Sequencing of 180 million or so T cells in an earlier analysis found some 100 million unique TCR beta sequences.

About this clone: No antigen is known for it.

The PCR made use of 60 Vbeta and 13 Jbeta primers. Data came from immunoSEQ multiplex PCR; TCRdb stores just in-frame clones and leaves some out. The profile shows 200,000 or so clones, 78% of them singletons. Germline CDR1 LNHDA, CDR2 SQIVND (reference sequence). The V gene lost 5 bases and the J gene lost 8 bases, with 18 bases spanning the gap. The CDR3 spans 14 residues. Overall study results and limits: According to reports, the classifier identified cytomegalovirus status with high specificity and sensitivity. The authors later found most CMV-associated TCR beta chains appeared HLA-restricted. Immune exposure information comprised only CMV serostatus.

V is TRBV19 and J is TRBJ1-1, with a weak D call TRBD1 (5 bases). This TCR was recovered from a young woman in good health and CMV-seropositive. What was sequenced was PBMCs. The CDR3 nucleotides read TGTGCCAGTAGTTCTTACCGGGACTCATTAGAAGCTTTCTTT. Protein sequence: CASSSYRDSLEAFF.